One sample yielded the 23 T cell receptor beta chains listed below, sequenced in a study of blood T cell repertoires in COVID-19. Profiled with immunoSEQ multiplex PCR; TCRdb holds only in-frame clones, not every one. There are 200,000 to 250,000 clones in the sample; roughly 87% occur only once, and approximately 10% lies in the top ten. Sample: PBMCs or T cells enriched from blood (not recorded which). The receptor set was obtained from a man younger than 40 who had recovered from COVID-19.

This clone was observed at least ten times. The chain carries TRBV7-2 and TRBJ2-7; 7 bases map to TRBD2. Germline V lookup: CDR1 SGHTA, CDR2 FQGNSA. V lost 7 bases, J lost 4 bases, and 10 bases stayed unmatched. CDR3 size: 14 residues. CDR3 sequence reads: CASTWGEGRYEQYF. In DNA, the CDR3 is TGTGCCAGCACCTGGGGGGAGGGCCGGTACGAGCAGTACTTC. The full variable domain, in which reference TRBV7-2 and TRBJ2-7 provide the parts outside the CDR3, is GAGVSQSPSNKVTEKGKDVELRCDPISGHTALYWYRQSLGQGLEFLIYFQGNSAPDKSGLPSDRFSAERTGGSVSTLTIQRTQQEDSAVYLCASTWGEGRYEQYFGPGTRLTVT.

This chain uses TRBV6-5 with TRBJ2-2; the match to TRBD2 covers 7 bases. The germline CDR1 and CDR2 sequences are MNHEY and SVGAGI. Trimming removed 6 bases from V and 0 bases from J; junction bases left unmatched: 4. This CDR3 comprises 15 residues. The CDR3 bases are TGTGCCAGCAGGGGGGGGGACCCGAACACCGGGGAGCTGTTTTTT. Protein product: CASRGGDPNTGELFF.

V is TRBV28 and J is TRBJ2-7, with 9 bases lining up with TRBD2. The germline V gene has CDR1 MDHEN and CDR2 SYDVKM. The CDR3 spans 15 residues. The ends lost 7 bases at V and 3 bases at J; junction bases unmatched: 10. The CDR3 coding sequence is TGTGCCAGCAATCCCCCTCTTAGCGGGAGCTACGAGCAGTACTTC. Protein product: CASNPPLSGSYEQYF.

The chain couples TRBV6-2 or TRBV6-3 to TRBJ1-2; tentative D call: TRBD1 (5 bases). This CDR3 contains 14 residues. From germline, CDR1 is MNHEY and CDR2 SVGEGT. V lost 5 bases, J lost 8 bases, and 18 bases lay in between. The CDR3 region has the DNA TGTGCCAGCAGTCCCAGGCCAGGGAATTACGGCTACACCTTC. This codes for CASSPRPGNYGYTF.

The rearrangement links TRBV7-9 to TRBJ1-1; D is undetermined. Germline-derived CDR1 and CDR2 are SEHNR and FQNEAQ (reference sequence). This CDR3 has 12 residues. With 10 bases removed from V and 1 base from J, the gap between germline ends came to 10 bases. The CDR3: CAIHSENTEAFF. CDR3 in DNA: TGTGCCATCCATAGCGAGAACACTGAAGCTTTCTTT.

This rearrangement joins TRBV19 to TRBJ2-7; the match to TRBD2 covers 7 bases. CDR3 length: 15 amino acids. Germline V lookup: CDR1 LNHDA, CDR2 SQIVND (reference sequence). V shed 5 bases and J 2 bases; nucleotides not matched to a gene: 9. This CDR3 is CASSSPGLPAYEQYF. CDR3 bases: TGTGCCAGTAGTTCCCCGGGACTACCAGCCTACGAGCAGTACTTC.

V usage is TRBV28 and J usage is TRBJ1-5, with TRBD1 as a possible D gene (6 bases). There are 16 residues in the CDR3. Germline V gene data show CDR1 as MDHEN and CDR2 as SYDVKM. V lost 5 bases and J lost 4, with 18 bases in between. This CDR3 is CASSPPGGRANQPQHF. CDR3 DNA sequence: TGTGCCAGCAGTCCCCCGGGGGGGCGGGCTAATCAGCCCCAGCATTTT.

This clone came up once. The genes are TRBV18 and TRBJ2-5; D remains ambiguous. The V end lost 8 bases, the J end lost 9 bases, and 31 bases lay between the germline ends. Germline CDR1 is KGHSH and CDR2 is LQKENI. The CDR3 has 17 residues. The CDR3 nucleotides are TGTGCCAGCCCCCGGTACGCGGTGATTGTCTCCCCCTTAGCCCAGTACTTC. It is translated as CASPRYAVIVSPLAQYF.

V usage is TRBV7-7 and J usage is TRBJ2-2, with D possibly TRBD2 on 5 matching bases. CDR1 is SSHAT, CDR2 FNYEAQ, per germline (reference sequence). The CDR3 totals 12 residues. Deletions cut 5 bases from V and 6 bases from J, with 7 bases between. In nucleotides, the CDR3 is TGTGCCAGCAGCCTGGAGGCCGGGGAGCTGTTTTTT. It translates to CASSLEAGELFF.

This clone was observed a handful of times. Other nucleotide sequences in the sample specify the same CDR3. The genes are TRBV9 and TRBJ2-3; TRBD2 matches at 9 bases. The V segment lost 0 bases and the J segment 3 bases; nucleotides outside the gene matches: 2. Germline V CDR1 and CDR2: SGDLS, YYNGEE. CDR3 length equals 15 residues. CDR3 region: CASSVGGRVTDTQYF. CDR3 coding DNA: TGTGCCAGCAGCGTAGGCGGGAGGGTTACAGATACGCAGTATTTT.

The chain couples TRBV9 to TRBJ1-3; D is undetermined. Germline CDR1 is SGDLS and CDR2 is YYNGEE. CDR3 length equals 15 residues. Trimming cost V 3 bases and J 0 bases, with 10 bases left between them. Written as DNA, the CDR3 is TGTGCCAGCAGCGATTTGAGTGTCTCTGGAAACACCATATATTTT. Translating it yields CASSDLSVSGNTIYF.

The sample holds a few counts of this clone. The chain recombines TRBV5-5 with TRBJ2-7; 8 nucleotides agree with TRBD1. Germline V gives CDR1 SGHKS, CDR2 YYEKEE (reference sequence). With V trimmed by 4 bases and J by 4 bases, 7 bases remained unmatched. The CDR3 contains 14 residues. This chain's CDR3 is CASSAGTGLYEQYF. Written as DNA, the CDR3 is TGTGCCAGCAGCGCCGGGACAGGACTTTACGAGCAGTACTTC.

This clone was recorded a few times. The DNA of the CDR3 is TGCGCCAGCAGCTTGGGACTAGCGGGAGGCGGGGAGCTGTTTTTT. It is translated as CASSLGLAGGGELFF. The chain uses TRBV5-1 and TRBJ2-2, with 13 bases aligning to TRBD2. Unmatched junction bases numbered 0, after V lost 0 bases and J lost 7 bases. The CDR3 runs to 15 residues. Germline V CDR1 and CDR2: SGHRS, YFSETQ.

This clone was seen a few times. The rearrangement uses TRBV6-5 and TRBJ1-1, with 8 bases matching TRBD1. V trimming: 7 bases; J trimming: 10 bases; junction bases outside the gene matches: 17. CDR1 MNHEY and CDR2 SVGAGI come from the germline V gene. This CDR3 contains 15 residues. CDR3: CASTSPGTGGMGAFF. Written as DNA, the CDR3 is TGTGCCAGCACTTCACCGGGTACAGGGGGTATGGGAGCTTTCTTT.

V gene TRBV29-1 combines with J gene TRBJ1-4, with unresolved D. Trimming stripped 5 bases from V and 0 bases from J, with 16 bases between. There are 16 residues in the CDR3. Germline assignment: CDR1 SQVTM and CDR2 ANQGSEA. The CDR3 sequence: CSVIPRSSSTNEKLFF. CDR3 coding DNA: TGCAGCGTTATCCCCCGGTCCTCTTCAACTAATGAAAAACTGTTTTTT.

V usage is TRBV28 and J usage is TRBJ2-3; 8 nucleotides line up with TRBD1. J was trimmed by 1 base and V by 2 bases; bases with no gene match: 2. Germline CDR1 reads MDHEN; CDR2 reads SYDVKM. The CDR3 consists of 15 residues. The CDR3 is CASSLSRGRTDTQYF. The CDR3 DNA reads as TGTGCCAGCAGTTTAAGCAGGGGGCGCACAGATACGCAGTATTTT.

The rearrangement links TRBV24-1 to TRBJ2-2; D perhaps matches TRBD1 (6 bases). Trimming pared 3 bases from V and 4 bases from J, leaving 17 bases between. Germline V gene sequence: CDR1 KGHDR, CDR2 SFDVKD. The CDR3 covers 17 residues. In nucleotides, the CDR3 is TGTGCCACCAGTGATCCTCGCGGCGCGGACAGCACCGGGGAGCTGTTTTTT. Translated, it gives CATSDPRGADSTGELFF.

This clone was picked up one time. This sequence joins TRBV5-6 and TRBJ2-3; TRBD2 agrees at 7 bases. Trimming cost V 4 bases and J 5 bases; bases outside gene matches: 4. This CDR3 has 13 amino acids. Germline CDR1 reads SGHDT; CDR2 reads YYEEEE. The CDR3 nucleotides read TGTGCCAGCAGCCGGGGGAGGGGAGATACGCAGTATTTT. Encoded protein: CASSRGRGDTQYF.

This clone has only one observation. The V call is TRBV19, the J call TRBJ2-1; 7 bases map to TRBD2. V was clipped by 1 base and J by 3 bases; unmatched bases: 6. The CDR3 runs 16 residues. The germline V gene encodes CDR1 LNHDA and CDR2 SQIVND (reference sequence). The CDR3 region is CASSIGPAGFYNEQFF. The DNA of the CDR3 is TGTGCCAGTAGTATAGGTCCAGCGGGGTTCTACAATGAGCAGTTCTTC.

The chain carries TRBV9 and TRBJ2-5, with 7 nucleotides matching TRBD1. Germline V gene data show CDR1 as SGDLS and CDR2 as YYNGEE. The CDR3 runs 14 residues. V dropped 4 bases and J dropped 3; count of bases not matched to a gene: 6. The CDR3, as DNA: TGTGCCAGCAGCCCGAGGGACAGAAAAGAGACCCAGTACTTC. Amino acid sequence: CASSPRDRKETQYF.

This chain links TRBV10-3 with TRBJ2-2; no clear D gene. V gave up 6 bases and J gave up 4 bases, with 6 bases separating them. Per the germline V gene, CDR1 is ENHRY and CDR2 is SYGVKD. There are 12 residues in the CDR3. This chain's CDR3 is CAISPSTGELFF. In DNA form, the CDR3 reads TGTGCCATCAGCCCGAGCACCGGGGAGCTGTTTTTT.

The chain has TRBV3-1 (or the pseudogene TRBV3-2) and TRBJ1-2, with a tentative D call TRBD1 (6 bases). Germline CDR1 reads LGHDT; CDR2 reads YNNKEL (reference sequence). V was cut by 4 bases and J by 8 bases, with 17 bases left in between. The length of the CDR3 is 14 residues. CDR3 coding DNA: TGTGCCAGCAGCCTTCGGGACACCCCGGGGGGCTACACCTTC. It specifies CASSLRDTPGGYTF.

The chain recombines TRBV5-1 with TRBJ2-2; tentative D call: TRBD2 (7 bases). V was pared by 3 bases and J by 4 bases, with 28 bases between. This CDR3 comprises 20 residues. Germline assignment: CDR1 SGHRS and CDR2 YFSETQ. CDR3 in DNA: TGCGCCAGCAGCTCCACCCCGGGTAGCAAAAACAGGGAGGGCACCGGGGAGCTGTTTTTT. It specifies CASSSTPGSKNREGTGELFF. Together with reference TRBV5-1 and TRBJ2-2, the CDR3 gives the full variable domain: KAGVTQTPRYLIKTRGQQVTLSCSPISGHRSVSWYQQTPGQGLQFLFEYFSETQRNKGNFPGRFSGRQFSNSRSEMNVSTLELGDSALYLCASSSTPGSKNREGTGELFFGEGSRLTVL.